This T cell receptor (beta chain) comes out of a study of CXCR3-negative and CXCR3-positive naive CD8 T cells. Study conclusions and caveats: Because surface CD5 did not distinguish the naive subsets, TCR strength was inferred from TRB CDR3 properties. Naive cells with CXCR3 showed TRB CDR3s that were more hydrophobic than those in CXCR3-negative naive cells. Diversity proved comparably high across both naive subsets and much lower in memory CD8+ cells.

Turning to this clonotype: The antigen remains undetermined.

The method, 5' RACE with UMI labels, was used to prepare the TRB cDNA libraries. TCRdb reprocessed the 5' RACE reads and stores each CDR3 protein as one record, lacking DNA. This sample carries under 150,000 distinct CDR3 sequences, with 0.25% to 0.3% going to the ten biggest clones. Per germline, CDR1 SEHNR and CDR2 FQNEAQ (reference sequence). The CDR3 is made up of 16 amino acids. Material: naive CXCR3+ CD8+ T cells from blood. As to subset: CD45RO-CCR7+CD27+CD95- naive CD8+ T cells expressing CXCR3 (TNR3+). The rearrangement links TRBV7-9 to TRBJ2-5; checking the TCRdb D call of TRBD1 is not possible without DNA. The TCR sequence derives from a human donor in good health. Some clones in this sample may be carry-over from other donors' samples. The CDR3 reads CASSSKRTGEEETQYF.